These 14 T cell receptor beta chains originate from one sample sequenced in a study of shared clonotypes between healthy human individuals. Only in-frame clones appear in the TCRdb table, and some are missing; sequencing was by immunoSEQ multiplex PCR. The top ten clones hold 0.35% to 0.45% of a sample with millions of clones, approximately 93% of them seen once. Sequenced sample: naive CD4+ T cells from PBMCs. The subset was: CD45RA+ positively selected. The receptors were gathered from a man aged 18-30 years in good health. Some clones in this sample may be carry-over from other donors' samples.

This chain links TRBV9 with TRBJ2-1; D might be TRBD1 or TRBD2, each matching 5 bases. Trimming shortened V by 4 bases and J by 0 bases, and 11 bases separated the two germline ends. The CDR3 contains 15 residues. Germline assignment: CDR1 SGDLS and CDR2 YYNGEE. The DNA for the CDR3 is TGTGCCAGCAGCCCCGGGGCGAGCTCCTACAATGAGCAGTTCTTC. Amino acids: CASSPGASSYNEQFF. Supplemented by reference TRBV9 and TRBJ2-1, the full variable domain reads DSGVTQTPKHLITATGQRVTLRCSPRSGDLSVYWYQQSLDQGLQFLIQYYNGEERAKGNILERFSAQQFPDLHSELNLSSLELGDSALYFCASSPGASSYNEQFFGPGTRLTVL.

The V and J genes are TRBV9 and TRBJ1-2; no firm D call. V was cut by 0 bases and J by 1 base, with 7 bases left in between. Germline V gene data show CDR1 as SGDLS and CDR2 as YYNGEE. This CDR3 contains 14 residues. The DNA of the CDR3 is TGTGCCAGCAGCGTAGGCCCTAATAACTATGGCTACACCTTC. This codes for CASSVGPNNYGYTF.

The V and J genes are TRBV30 and TRBJ2-2, with D perhaps TRBD1 (5 bases). The length of the CDR3 is 15 residues. CDR1 and CDR2 (germline): GTSNPN, SVGIG (reference sequence). Trimming took off 0 bases at V and 7 bases at J, with 15 bases between the two ends. CDR3 amino acids: CAWSVRVSAGGELFF. CDR3 coding DNA: TGTGCCTGGAGTGTCAGGGTTTCGGCTGGCGGGGAGCTGTTTTTT.

Here the CDR3 reads CASQAGTPSGAFF. In DNA, the CDR3 is TGTGCCAGCCAGGCCGGGACCCCGTCGGGAGCTTTCTTT. The rearrangement links TRBV28 to TRBJ1-1, with a possible D match to TRBD1 (5 bases). Trimming took off 8 bases at V and 10 bases at J, with 20 bases between the two ends. CDR1 is MDHEN and CDR2 is SYDVKM in the germline V gene. CDR3 length: 13 amino acids. Full variable domain (outside the CDR3, taken from reference TRBV28 and TRBJ1-1): DVKVTQSSRYLVKRTGEKVFLECVQDMDHENMFWYRQDPGLGLRLIYFSYDVKMKEKGDIPEGYSVSREKKERFSLILESASTNQTSMYLCASQAGTPSGAFFGQGTRLTVV.

The CDR3, as DNA: TGCAGCGTTTCCGACAGGCTCCAAGAGACCCAGTACTTC. Translated, it gives CSVSDRLQETQYF. The chain has TRBV29-1 and TRBJ2-5; the D gene is possibly TRBD1 (6 bases). Trimming cost V 5 bases and J 1 base, with 11 bases left between them. Looked up from germline, CDR1 is SQVTM and CDR2 is ANQGSEA. The CDR3 has 13 residues. The whole variable domain, filled in from reference TRBV29-1 and TRBJ2-5, reads SAVISQKPSRDICQRGTSLTIQCQVDSQVTMMFWYRQQPGQSLTLIATANQGSEATYESGFVIDKFPISRPNLTFSTLTVSNMSPEDSSIYLCSVSDRLQETQYFGPGTRLLVL.

The chain links TRBV10-1 to TRBJ2-3; 11 positions match TRBD2. This CDR3 region has 16 residues. Germline V gene lookup returns CDR1 WNHNN and CDR2 SYGVQD (reference sequence). V lost 5 bases and J lost 0; bases outside the gene matches: 4. The CDR3 region has the DNA TGCGCCAGCAGTCCTAGCGGGGGGCCTAGCACAGATACGCAGTATTTT. It is translated as CASSPSGGPSTDTQYF.

A note on this clone: Distinct nucleotide sequences in the sample also encode this CDR3. The chain is built from TRBV5-5 and TRBJ2-7; no definite D call. Trimming pared 4 bases from V and 0 bases from J, leaving 11 bases between. CDR3 length: 14 amino acids. Germline assignment: CDR1 SGHKS and CDR2 YYEKEE (reference sequence). CDR3 DNA: TGTGCCAGCAGCCCTGGTCCCAGCTCCTACGAGCAGTACTTC. Encoded protein: CASSPGPSSYEQYF.

This clone was counted a single time. The J gene is TRBJ2-1, the V gene TRBV9; 11 bases align to TRBD1. This CDR3 contains 12 residues. Germline V CDR1 and CDR2: SGDLS, YYNGEE. V trimming: 9 bases; J trimming: 10 bases; junction bases outside the gene matches: 6. In DNA form, the CDR3 reads TGTGCCACCGGACAGGGGGCTGGAGAGCAGTTCTTC. Its translation is CATGQGAGEQFF.

The chain has TRBV5-4 and TRBJ2-5, with D possibly being TRBD1 or TRBD2 (6 bases each). Per the germline V gene, CDR1 is SGHNT and CDR2 is YYREEE (reference sequence). Trimming took off 8 bases at V and 5 bases at J, with 19 bases between the two ends. This CDR3 region has 14 residues. CDR3 amino acids: CASLEAGAGETQYF. In DNA form, the CDR3 reads TGTGCCAGTCTAGAAGCAGGGGCGGGGGAGACCCAGTACTTC.

V is TRBV11-3 and J is TRBJ2-7, with 8 bases that match TRBD1. The CDR3 loop spans 14 amino acids. From germline, CDR1 is SGHNT and CDR2 YENEEA. V gave up 5 bases and J gave up 1 base; unmatched junction bases: 4. The DNA for the CDR3 is TGTGCCAGCAGCGCCCGGGACAGGTCCTACGAGCAGTACTTC. Encoded protein: CASSARDRSYEQYF. Variable domain in full (rest from reference TRBV11-3 and TRBJ2-7): EAGVVQSPRYKIIEKKQPVAFWCNPISGHNTLYWYLQNLGQGPELLIRYENEEAVDDSQLPKDRFSAERLKGVDSTLKIQPAELGDSAVYLCASSARDRSYEQYFGPGTRLTVT.

With regard to this clone: Other DNA sequences in this sample translate to the same CDR3. The V and J genes are TRBV6-5 and TRBJ2-7; no clear D. Between the trimmed V and J ends, which lost 0 bases and 2 bases, there was a span of 11 bases. Per the germline V gene, CDR1 is MNHEY and CDR2 is SVGAGI. The CDR3 spans 15 residues. CDR3 DNA sequence: TGTGCCAGCAGTTACTCGTCCGGGTTCCCCTACGAGCAGTACTTC. Encoded protein: CASSYSSGFPYEQYF.

V usage is TRBV23-1 and J usage is TRBJ2-4; D uncertain. TRBV23-1 falls under the ORF class, with uncertain function. This CDR3 is built from 17 residues. The V and J ends lost 3 bases and 0 bases respectively, with 15 bases between them. The CDR3 sequence: CASSQKVRVGAKNIQYF. The CDR3 region has the DNA TGCGCCAGCAGTCAGAAGGTACGAGTGGGAGCCAAAAACATTCAGTACTTC.

The gene calls are TRBV7-9 and TRBJ1-5; D remains ambiguous. This CDR3 spans 13 amino acids. Germline V gene lookup returns CDR1 SEHNR and CDR2 FQNEAQ (reference sequence). Trimming shortened V by 1 base and J by 5 bases, and 6 bases separated the two germline ends. This CDR3 reads CASSLGDYQPQHF. The CDR3 coding sequence is TGTGCCAGCAGCTTAGGAGATTATCAGCCCCAGCATTTT.

The table lists this clone with a count of one. This chain connects TRBV5-8 to TRBJ2-5; D unresolved. Germline assignment: CDR1 SGHTS and CDR2 YDEGEE. The V end was cut by 4 bases, the J end by 0 bases, with 10 bases between. This CDR3 has 14 amino acids. CDR3 protein: CASSPRWYQETQYF. The CDR3 nucleotides read TGTGCCAGCAGCCCGCGTTGGTACCAAGAGACCCAGTACTTC.